This T cell receptor beta chain was found in a study of cytomegalovirus exposure and HLA in healthy donors. Trimming removed 0 bases from V and 5 bases from J, with 7 bases in between. Per the germline V gene, CDR1 is LNHDA and CDR2 is SQIVND (reference sequence). The CDR3 extends over 13 amino acids. PCR involved 60 Vbeta and 13 Jbeta primers. Data came from immunoSEQ multiplex PCR; TCRdb stores just in-frame clones and leaves some out. The sample consists of about 130,000 clones, around 75% of them appearing once. This rearrangement joins TRBV19 to TRBJ1-1; no reliable D call. The clonotype comes from a woman between 50 and 59 years old in good health and CMV-seronegative. The sequencing input was PBMCs. Here the CDR3 DNA reads TGTGCCAGTAGTATAGATCGGGAAACTGAAGCTTTCTTT. Its protein is CASSIDRETEAFF.